The entry that follows covers one T cell receptor (beta chain) sequence. The antigen remains undetermined. This record belongs to a study of T cell responses to AZD1222 COVID-19 vaccine. Whole-study results and caveats: A reported finding is that nearly half of spike-specific TCRs target unmutated variant regions. At baseline, seropositivity was found in only six or seven AZD1222 recipients. Across the whole spike, CD4 TCRs peaked at regions 160-218 and 743-854.

Between the trimmed V and J ends, which lost 4 bases and 6 bases, there was a span of 7 bases. There are 12 residues in the CDR3. The protocol was immunoSEQ multiplex PCR, while the TCRdb copy is restricted to in-frame clones and leaves out a portion. The sample contains approximately 110,000 clones, approximately 90% of which appear only once. The chain employs TRBV12-3 or TRBV12-4 and TRBJ2-4; the D is unclear. The clonotype was recovered from an adult in good health. This specimen consisted of peripheral blood, obtained on day 0 of AZD1222 vaccination. The CDR3 protein is CASSSSANIQYF. The CDR3 nucleotides read TGTGCCAGCAGTTCCTCTGCAAACATTCAGTACTTC.